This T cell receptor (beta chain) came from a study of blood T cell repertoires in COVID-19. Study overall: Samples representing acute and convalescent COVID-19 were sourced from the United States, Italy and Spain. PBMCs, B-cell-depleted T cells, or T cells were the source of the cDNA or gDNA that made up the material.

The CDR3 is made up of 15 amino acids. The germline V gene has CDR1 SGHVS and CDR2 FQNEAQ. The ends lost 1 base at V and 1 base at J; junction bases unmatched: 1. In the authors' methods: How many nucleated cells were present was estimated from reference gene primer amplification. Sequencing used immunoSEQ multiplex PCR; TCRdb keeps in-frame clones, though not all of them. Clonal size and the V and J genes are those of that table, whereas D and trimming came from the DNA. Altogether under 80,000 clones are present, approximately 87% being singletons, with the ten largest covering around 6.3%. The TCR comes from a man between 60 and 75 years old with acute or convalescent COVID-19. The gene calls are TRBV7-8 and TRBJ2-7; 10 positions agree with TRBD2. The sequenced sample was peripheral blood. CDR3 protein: CASSLVAGGSYEQYF. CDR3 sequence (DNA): TGTGCCAGCAGCTTAGTAGCGGGGGGATCCTACGAGCAGTACTTC.